The clone carrying this T cell receptor beta chain came up a few times. Looked up from germline, CDR1 is MNHNS and CDR2 is SASEGT. V lost 6 bases and J 5 bases, leaving 17 bases between the germline ends. This CDR3 region has 15 residues. The sample is drawn from a study of blood T cells in healthy people across ages. Sample-barcoded 5' priming and a J-beta primer mix drove a second PCR of roughly 7 to 11 cycles. TCRdb analysed the 5' RACE reads with MiXCR anew, one entry per CDR3 protein. The data show 2 million or so distinct CDR3 sequences, with about 50% seen just once and roughly 2% held by the top ten.

The clonotype originates from a woman in her thirties or forties in good health. Sample: blood. V is TRBV6-1 and J is TRBJ2-1, with D perhaps TRBD1 or TRBD2 (6 bases each). This CDR3 is CASRRRGAKDNEQFF. The CDR3, as DNA: TGTGCCAGCAGGAGAAGGGGGGCAAAGGACAATGAGCAGTTCTTC.